Sequencing of this T cell receptor (beta chain) was carried out in a study of blood T cell repertoires in COVID-19. Whole-study context: In each case, the material was cDNA or gDNA derived from T cells, B-cell-depleted T cells, or PBMCs.

The repertoire was sequenced with immunoSEQ multiplex PCR; TCRdb's copy has only in-frame clones and lacks some. The top ten clones hold around 3.6% of a sample with 270,000 or so clones, about 80% of them seen once. The V gene's germline CDR1 is MDHEN and CDR2 SYDVKM. The CDR3 has 15 amino acids. V trimming: 5 bases; J trimming: 15 bases; junction bases outside the gene matches: 14. This clone was observed a handful of times. The rearrangement links TRBV28 to TRBJ2-1, with 12 bases fitting TRBD2. The clonotype was recovered from a man aged 45-65 years who had recovered from COVID-19. Sequences were obtained from PBMCs or T cells enriched from blood (not recorded which). The CDR3 is CASSPPTSGSPEGFF. The CDR3 DNA reads as TGTGCCAGCAGTCCCCCGACTAGCGGGAGCCCAGAGGGGTTCTTC.